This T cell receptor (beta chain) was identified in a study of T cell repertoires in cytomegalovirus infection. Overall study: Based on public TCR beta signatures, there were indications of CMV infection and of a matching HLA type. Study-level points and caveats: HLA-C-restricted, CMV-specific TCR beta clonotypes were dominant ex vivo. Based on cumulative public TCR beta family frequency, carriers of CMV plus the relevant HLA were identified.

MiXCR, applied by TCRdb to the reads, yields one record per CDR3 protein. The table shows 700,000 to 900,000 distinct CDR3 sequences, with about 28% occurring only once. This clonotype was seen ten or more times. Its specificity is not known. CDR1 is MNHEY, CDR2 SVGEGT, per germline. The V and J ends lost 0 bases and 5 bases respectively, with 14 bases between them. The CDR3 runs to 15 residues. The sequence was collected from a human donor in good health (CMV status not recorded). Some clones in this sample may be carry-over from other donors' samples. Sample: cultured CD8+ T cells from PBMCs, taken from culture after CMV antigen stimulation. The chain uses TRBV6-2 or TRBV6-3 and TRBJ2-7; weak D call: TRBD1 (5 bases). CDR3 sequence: CASSYSTEAGHEQYF. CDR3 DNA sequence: TGTGCCAGCAGTTACTCGACAGAAGCAGGGCACGAGCAGTACTTC.